Described below is a single T cell receptor (beta chain) sequence and its context. These data are taken from a study of cytomegalovirus exposure and HLA in healthy donors. On the study more broadly: Around 77 million unique TCRs from HLA-typed donors made up an early data release.

Unrecorded immune exposures were likely, despite nominal health at sampling. The PCR ran on 60 Vbeta and 13 Jbeta primers. TCRdb keeps only in-frame clones here, not all; method: immunoSEQ multiplex PCR. In total, the table holds 100,000 or so clones. The sequence came from a man aged 45 to 65 in good health and CMV-seronegative. Sequenced: PBMCs.

The CDR3 here is CASSLSLAVITGELFF. CDR3 sequence (DNA): TGTGCCAGCAGCTTAAGCCTAGCGGTTATCACCGGGGAGCTGTTTTTT. This chain connects TRBV13 to TRBJ2-2; 7 bases match TRBD2. The CDR3 runs to 16 residues. Germline V lookup: CDR1 PRHDT, CDR2 FYEKMQ (reference sequence). The V and J ends lost 2 bases and 4 bases, in that order; junction bases with no gene match: 7.